The 27 T cell receptor beta chains in this list originate from one sample, sequenced in a study of neoadjuvant anti-PD-1 for oral cavity cancer. Using immunoSEQ multiplex PCR, the repertoire was profiled, and TCRdb retains in-frame clones only, with some absent. The sample consists of tens of thousands of clones, around four fifths of them appearing once. The sequenced sample was PBMCs, obtained before nivolumab (anti-PD-1) treatment. The source is a person aged 35-79 years with oral cavity squamous cell carcinoma.

The rearrangement uses TRBV11-1 and TRBJ1-1; D uncertain. With 1 base removed from V and 1 base from J, the gap between germline ends came to 13 bases. Germline-derived CDR1 and CDR2 are SGHAT and FQDESV (reference sequence). The CDR3 is 16 residues long. The CDR3 region is CASSLDRWSRNTEAFF. The DNA for the CDR3 is TGTGCCAGCAGCTTAGATCGGTGGAGCCGGAACACTGAAGCTTTCTTT.

This clone was observed once. The J gene is TRBJ1-1, the V gene TRBV10-2; a weak D match, TRBD1 (5 bases). V was shortened by 7 bases and J by 1 base, with 25 bases between the two germline ends. Germline CDR1 and CDR2: WSHSY and SAAADI. The CDR3 is 18 amino acids. CDR3 in DNA: TGCGCCAGCACCCTACATATGTGGGGCACCGGCGGGAACACTGAAGCTTTCTTT. Residues: CASTLHMWGTGGNTEAFF.

The chain carries TRBV19 and TRBJ2-7; D possibly uses TRBD1 or TRBD2 (7 bases each). Germline CDR1 reads LNHDA; CDR2 reads SQIVND (reference sequence). The CDR3 runs to 12 residues. The V end lost 5 bases, the J end lost 6 bases, and 11 bases lay between the germline ends. CDR3 in DNA: TGTGCCAGTAGTCTCAGGGGGGGCGAGCAGTACTTC. This translates into CASSLRGGEQYF.

This clone was recorded a few times. The chain has TRBV7-8 and TRBJ2-5, with D unresolved. This CDR3 is 12 amino acids long. Between the trimmed V and J ends, which lost 3 bases and 2 bases, there was a span of 4 bases. CDR1 and CDR2 (germline): SGHVS, FQNEAQ. CDR3: CASSLQQETQYF. The CDR3 DNA reads as TGTGCCAGCAGCTTGCAACAAGAGACCCAGTACTTC.

The chain recombines TRBV19 with TRBJ2-5, with 8 bases matching TRBD1. The junction had 3 bases not matched to a gene; V was cut back by 3 bases and J by 3 bases. The CDR3 is 14 amino acids. CDR1 and CDR2 from the germline V gene are LNHDA and SQIVND (reference sequence). CDR3 in DNA: TGTGCCAGTAGTATCCGGACAGGGAAAGAGACCCAGTACTTC. This codes for CASSIRTGKETQYF.

The chain has TRBV13 and TRBJ2-3, with unresolved D. Trimming left V 0 bases short and J 4 bases short, with 5 bases between. The CDR3 totals 13 residues. Germline V gene data show CDR1 as PRHDT and CDR2 as FYEKMQ (reference sequence). CDR3 coding DNA: TGTGCCAGCAGCTTAGGCGGCGCAGATACGCAGTATTTT. Residues: CASSLGGADTQYF.

V gene TRBV6-5 combines with J gene TRBJ2-5; TRBD2 matches 8 bases. V lost 6 bases, J lost 0 bases, and 6 bases stayed unmatched. Germline CDR1 MNHEY, CDR2 SVGAGI. The CDR3 is made up of 15 amino acids. This CDR3 is CASSRLRGDQETQYF. The DNA for the CDR3 is TGTGCCAGCAGCCGGCTGCGGGGGGACCAAGAGACCCAGTACTTC.

This chain connects TRBV4-2 to TRBJ2-3; 7 nucleotides line up with TRBD2. Germline lookup yields CDR1 LGHNA and CDR2 YNFKEQ. This CDR3 is built from 12 residues. With V trimmed by 4 bases and J by 5 bases, 0 bases remained unmatched. CDR3 coding DNA: TGTGCCAGCAGCCGGGAGGGAGATACGCAGTATTTT. Residues: CASSREGDTQYF.

This CDR3 reads CATMDGRRYNEQFF. The CDR3, as DNA: TGTGCCACAATGGACGGGAGACGCTACAATGAGCAGTTCTTC. This chain links TRBV19 with TRBJ2-1, with D perhaps TRBD2 (6 bases). Germline lookup yields CDR1 LNHDA and CDR2 SQIVND (reference sequence). V lost 10 bases to trimming and J lost 3 bases, with 16 bases between them. CDR3 length: 14 amino acids.

The chain is built from TRBV6-1 and TRBJ1-2; possibly TRBD1 for D (5 bases). V was pared by 4 bases and J by 6 bases, with 12 bases between. This CDR3 region has 13 residues. In germline, CDR1 is MNHNS, CDR2 SASEGT. In nucleotides, the CDR3 is TGTGCCAGCAGTGGACAGTACTTAGATGGCTACACCTTC. Amino acid sequence: CASSGQYLDGYTF.

This chain uses TRBV13 with TRBJ2-7; 9 bases fit TRBD2. Germline V lookup: CDR1 PRHDT, CDR2 FYEKMQ (reference sequence). V trimming: 3 bases; J trimming: 0 bases; junction bases outside the gene matches: 3. The CDR3 runs to 15 residues. The chain's CDR3 is CASSFAGGFSYEQYF. In nucleotides, the CDR3 is TGTGCCAGCAGCTTTGCGGGAGGGTTCTCCTACGAGCAGTACTTC.

In its sample, this clone was seen once. This chain links TRBV10-3 with TRBJ2-7; 10 nucleotides match TRBD2. CDR3 size: 14 residues. Trimming cost V 1 base and J 5 bases; bases outside gene matches: 2. Germline CDR1 and CDR2: ENHRY and SYGVKD. CDR3 nucleotide sequence: TGTGCCATCAGTGAGTGGAGCGGGAGGGACGAGCAGTACTTC. Translation gives CAISEWSGRDEQYF.

This clone has just a few counts. The V and J genes are TRBV4-1 and TRBJ1-3; 7 nucleotides agree with TRBD1. CDR1 MGHRA and CDR2 YSYEKL come from the germline V gene. The trim removed 3 bases at V and 2 bases at J, leaving 7 bases unmatched. The CDR3 has 16 residues. CDR3 region: CASSHRTGSAGNTIYF. The CDR3, as DNA: TGCGCCAGCAGCCATAGGACAGGATCTGCTGGAAACACCATATATTTT.

This clone was observed once. The rearrangement links TRBV11-3 to TRBJ2-7, with D tentatively TRBD1 or TRBD2 (5 bases each). The ends were cut back, 3 bases at V and 0 bases at J, with 6 bases in the middle. The CDR3 covers 13 residues. Germline V CDR1 and CDR2: SGHNT, YENEEA. DNA for the CDR3: TGTGCCAGCAGCTTGGGGACCTCCTACGAGCAGTACTTC. Residues: CASSLGTSYEQYF.

V gene TRBV18 combines with J gene TRBJ1-5; TRBD1 matches at 7 bases. CDR1 KGHSH and CDR2 LQKENI come from the germline V gene. Trimming cost V 8 bases and J 7 bases; bases outside gene matches: 8. This CDR3 comprises 13 residues. The CDR3 DNA follows: TGTGCCAGCGCAGGGGGGGAGGAACAGCCCCAGCATTTT. Protein product: CASAGGEEQPQHF.

This clone appeared once. The chain uses TRBV7-6 and TRBJ2-7; D ambiguous. The CDR3 loop spans 16 amino acids. V lost 2 bases, J lost 2 bases, and 16 bases lay in between. Germline V gene sequence: CDR1 SGHVS, CDR2 FNYEAQ. For the CDR3, the DNA is TGTGCCAGCAGCTTATGGCCTGCCGGAGCAACCTACGAGCAGTACTTC. Translation gives CASSLWPAGATYEQYF.

This clone was seen a handful of times. The gene calls are TRBV27 and TRBJ1-5; TRBD1 matches at 7 bases. This CDR3 has 17 residues. In germline, CDR1 is MNHEY, CDR2 SMNVEV (reference sequence). Trimming took 4 bases from V and 6 from J; bases not matched to a gene: 15. The CDR3 DNA reads TGTGCCAGCAGTTCCACCTGGTTTGCAGGGGGGAGTCAGCCCCAGCATTTT. Encoded protein: CASSSTWFAGGSQPQHF.

This chain links TRBV4-1 with TRBJ1-1; D remains ambiguous. Trimming cost V 4 bases and J 3 bases, with 15 bases left between them. The CDR3 is made up of 15 amino acids. Germline CDR1 MGHRA, CDR2 YSYEKL. DNA for the CDR3: TGCGCCAGCAGCCCCGGTATAAGGACGCACACTGAAGCTTTCTTT. Translated, it gives CASSPGIRTHTEAFF.

V and J are TRBV2 and TRBJ2-2; TRBD2 agrees at 7 bases. The CDR3 length is 13 residues. Germline trimming cut 10 bases from V and 2 bases from J; bases unmatched to any gene: 4. Germline V CDR1 and CDR2: SNHLY, FYNNEI. Written as DNA, the CDR3 is TGTGCCATGAGCGGGGAAAACACCGGGGAGCTGTTTTTT. Encoded protein: CAMSGENTGELFF.

J is TRBJ1-6 and V is TRBV30; D gene uncertain. Trimming left V 2 bases short and J 1 base short, with 3 bases between. This CDR3 is built from 13 residues. Germline lookup yields CDR1 GTSNPN and CDR2 SVGIG (reference sequence). CDR3 residues: CAWSPSYNSPLHF. The CDR3 coding sequence is TGTGCCTGGAGTCCATCCTATAATTCACCCCTCCACTTT.

The V call is TRBV11-2, the J call TRBJ1-3; a weak D match, TRBD1 (6 bases). Germline-derived CDR1 and CDR2 are SGHAT and FQNNGV. The CDR3 runs 15 residues. V gave up 7 bases and J gave up 2 bases, with 15 bases separating them. As DNA, the CDR3 is TGTGCCAGCACCGGGGCGAAGGGGGCTGGAAACACCATATATTTT. Residues: CASTGAKGAGNTIYF.

The rearrangement links TRBV5-4 to TRBJ2-7, with 12 positions matching TRBD2. The CDR3 has 14 residues. V lost 3 bases and J lost 3; bases outside the gene matches: 1. CDR1 is SGHNT and CDR2 is YYREEE in the germline V gene (reference sequence). In nucleotides, the CDR3 is TGTGCCAGCAGCTCGACTAGCGGGAGCTACGAGCAGTACTTC. Protein sequence: CASSSTSGSYEQYF.

The chain's CDR3 is CASSVGTEPYEQYF. The CDR3 bases are TGTGCCAGCAGTGTCGGGACAGAACCCTACGAGCAGTACTTC. The V call is TRBV27, the J call TRBJ2-7; 7 positions match TRBD1. CDR1 is MNHEY, CDR2 SMNVEV, per germline (reference sequence). The V segment lost 5 bases and the J segment 2 bases; nucleotides outside the gene matches: 6. This CDR3 has 14 amino acids.

V gene TRBV7-3 combines with J gene TRBJ1-1, with D possibly being TRBD1 (5 bases). The CDR3 has 13 residues. The V end was cut by 5 bases, the J end by 1 base, with 8 bases between. Germline V gene lookup returns CDR1 SGHTA and CDR2 FQGTGA. The chain's CDR3 is CASSPTGNTEAFF. Here the CDR3 DNA reads TGTGCCAGCAGCCCTACAGGGAACACTGAAGCTTTCTTT.

The V gene is TRBV18, the J gene TRBJ1-1, with a possible D match to TRBD1 (5 bases). V lost 6 bases to trimming and J lost 2 bases, with 10 bases between them. The V gene's germline CDR1 is KGHSH and CDR2 LQKENI. CDR3 length equals 13 residues. The DNA for the CDR3 is TGTGCCAGCTCCGACAGTCCTAACACTGAAGCTTTCTTT. Translated, it gives CASSDSPNTEAFF. Supplemented by reference TRBV18 and TRBJ1-1, the full variable domain reads NAGVMQNPRHLVRRRGQEARLRCSPMKGHSHVYWYRQLPEEGLKFMVYLQKENIIDESGMPKERFSAEFPKEGPSILRIQQVVRGDSAAYFCASSDSPNTEAFFGQGTRLTVV.

The rearrangement links TRBV2 to TRBJ1-2, with D unclear. V lost 1 base to trimming and J lost 5 bases, with 11 bases between them. The germline V gene encodes CDR1 SNHLY and CDR2 FYNNEI. The CDR3 covers 14 residues. CDR3 sequence: CASSEGGNEYGYTF. The CDR3 region has the DNA TGTGCCAGCAGTGAAGGAGGGAATGAGTATGGCTACACCTTC.

This clone was detected a few times. This chain links TRBV6-5 with TRBJ2-7; TRBD1 or TRBD2 may be the D gene (5 bases each). From germline, CDR1 is MNHEY and CDR2 SVGAGI. The CDR3 is 14 residues long. The V end lost 6 bases, the J end lost 5 bases, and 17 bases lay between the germline ends. The CDR3 loop reads CASSRDSGFDEQYF. CDR3 in DNA: TGTGCCAGCAGCCGTGACAGCGGCTTCGACGAGCAGTACTTC.